The present T cell receptor (beta chain) was sequenced within a study of regulatory dendritic cells for organ transplantation. Assay: immunoSEQ multiplex PCR; the TCRdb copy retains only in-frame clones and omits some. The profile shows 5,000 to 6,500 clones, 60% to 65% of them singletons. Study observations and caveats: Memory CD8+ T cells were the most oligoclonal; naive cells were highly diverse.

The germline CDR1 and CDR2 sequences are SGDLS and YYNGEE. Deletions cut 3 bases from V and 2 bases from J, with 13 bases between. This CDR3 region has 15 residues. Concerning this clone: Its specificity is unknown.

This TCR was recovered from a human donor in good health. This chain uses TRBV9 with TRBJ2-3, with TRBD2 as a possible D gene (7 bases). The specimen sequenced was memory CD8+ T cells from blood. Subset here: CD45RO+ memory T cells. CDR3 nucleotide sequence: TGTGCCAGCAGCGAGGGGGGGAGCTTCACAGATACGCAGTATTTT. This gives the protein CASSEGGSFTDTQYF.